These 30 T cell receptor beta chains share one sample of origin, sequenced in a study of T cells in Graves' hyperthyroidism and ophthalmopathy. RNA transcripts served as the template for amplifying TCR beta CDR3 regions. The HTBI primer set served for first-round RT-PCR of the TCR CDR3. TCRdb independently ran MiXCR on the multiplex PCR reads; one entry per CDR3 protein. Among hundreds of thousands of distinct CDR3 sequences listed, 15% to 20% were seen once. The sequenced sample consisted of blood. Receptors were obtained from a man between 40 and 49 years old with Graves' ophthalmopathy.

This clonotype was counted only a few times. The rearrangement uses TRBV10-3 and TRBJ2-1; 9 bases are a match to TRBD1. Germline V gives CDR1 ENHRY, CDR2 SYGVKD. The CDR3 extends over 13 amino acids. Losses at the gene ends were 7 bases for V and 5 bases for J; bases not matched to a gene: 3. The CDR3 reads CAINRQGDNEQFF. In DNA form, the CDR3 reads TGTGCCATCAACAGACAGGGGGACAATGAGCAGTTCTTC.

The chain employs TRBV6-2 or TRBV6-3 and TRBJ2-1; 14 bases are shared with TRBD2. The CDR3 runs 16 residues. The trim removed 4 bases at V and 12 bases at J, leaving 11 bases unmatched. CDR1 and CDR2 from the germline V gene are MNHEY and SVGEGT. For the CDR3, the DNA is TGTGCCAGCAGTTCAATGGGGACTAGCGGGGGAGAAAGGCAGTTCTTC. Protein product: CASSSMGTSGGERQFF.

This clonotype was counted a few times. The chain carries TRBV15 and TRBJ1-1; no clear D. Germline loops: CDR1 LNHNV, CDR2 YYDKDF (reference sequence). The CDR3 has 16 amino acids. V shed 1 base and J shed 3 bases, with 15 bases lying between them. The CDR3 here is CATSRARNLWDTEAFF. The CDR3 nucleotides read TGTGCCACCAGCAGAGCCCGTAACCTGTGGGACACTGAAGCTTTCTTT.

V gene TRBV5-1 combines with J gene TRBJ2-2; D possibly corresponds to TRBD1 (6 bases). This CDR3 is built from 14 residues. Trimming removed 0 bases from V and 7 bases from J, with 10 bases in between. Germline-derived CDR1 and CDR2 are SGHRS and YFSETQ. CDR3 sequence (DNA): TGCGCCAGCAGCTTGGACAGGGCGGGCGGGGAGCTGTTTTTT. It specifies CASSLDRAGGELFF.

This clonotype has a count of ten or more. This rearrangement joins TRBV12-3 or TRBV12-4 to TRBJ2-1; tentatively, D is TRBD2 (5 bases). The CDR3 sequence is 14 residues long. Deletions cut 3 bases from V and 9 bases from J, with 15 bases between. CDR3 sequence (DNA): TGTGCCAGCAGTTTTCTCTTGAGGGATCGTGAGCAGTTCTTC. Its protein is CASSFLLRDREQFF.

The CDR3 sequence: CASSFRVTGELFF. CDR3 nucleotides: TGTGCCAGCAGCTTCAGGGTTACCGGGGAGCTGTTTTTT. The J gene is TRBJ2-2, the V gene TRBV7-9, with D possibly being TRBD1 (5 bases). The CDR3 has 13 residues. Trimming cost V 3 bases and J 5 bases, with 7 bases left between them. The germline V gene has CDR1 SEHNR and CDR2 FQNEAQ (reference sequence).

This clonotype has ten or more counts. The chain carries TRBV7-3 and TRBJ2-2; a possible D gene is TRBD2 (6 bases). The CDR3 runs 14 residues. In germline, CDR1 is SGHTA, CDR2 FQGTGA. V dropped 5 bases and J dropped 5 bases, with 12 bases sitting between them. The CDR3 loop is CASSHAGGTGELFF. Here the CDR3 DNA reads TGTGCCAGCAGCCATGCCGGGGGAACCGGGGAGCTGTTTTTT.

The chain carries TRBV12-3 or TRBV12-4 and TRBJ1-1; D gene ambiguous. The CDR3 covers 11 residues. V dropped 3 bases and J dropped 10 bases, with 9 bases sitting between them. CDR3 loop: CASSLEAGAFF. The DNA for the CDR3 is TGTGCCAGCAGTTTGGAGGCAGGAGCTTTCTTT.

This chain connects TRBV4-1 to TRBJ2-3; 11 positions match TRBD1. CDR1 and CDR2 (germline): MGHRA, YSYEKL. The CDR3 covers 17 residues. Trimming at V came to 1 base and at J to 0 bases, leaving 3 bases not matched to a gene. The DNA for the CDR3 is TGCGCCAGCAGCCAAGTGGGGACAGGGGGAAGCACAGATACGCAGTATTTT. Translated, it gives CASSQVGTGGSTDTQYF.

This sequence joins TRBV10-1 and TRBJ2-1, with D hard to call. This CDR3 contains 16 residues. The germline CDR1 and CDR2 sequences are WNHNN and SYGVQD (reference sequence). V was cut by 1 base and J by 0 bases, with 10 bases left in between. For the CDR3, the DNA is TGCGCCAGCAGTGAGTTTAGGCAGTCCTCCTACAATGAGCAGTTCTTC. It codes for CASSEFRQSSYNEQFF.

This clonotype was detected only a few times. The V and J genes are TRBV7-9 and TRBJ2-6; 9 nucleotides match TRBD1. From germline, CDR1 is SEHNR and CDR2 FQNEAQ (reference sequence). The CDR3 runs 13 residues. Trimming at V came to 5 bases and at J to 13 bases, leaving 6 bases not matched to a gene. The CDR3 coding sequence is TGTGCCAGCAGCCCGCGGGGACAGGGAGTCCTGACTTTC. It is translated as CASSPRGQGVLTF.

This clonotype has only a few counts. The chain carries TRBV10-3 and TRBJ1-1; no clear D. The CDR3 contains 15 residues. Between the trimmed V and J ends, which lost 2 bases and 0 bases, there was a span of 10 bases. CDR1 ENHRY and CDR2 SYGVKD come from the germline V gene. The CDR3 sequence: CAISEGRPMNTEAFF. CDR3 DNA sequence: TGTGCCATCAGTGAGGGACGGCCCATGAACACTGAAGCTTTCTTT.

This clonotype came up a few times. The chain joins TRBV7-6 to TRBJ2-3, with 11 bases matching TRBD2. Trimming at V came to 0 bases and at J to 1 base, leaving 9 bases not matched to a gene. The germline V gene has CDR1 SGHVS and CDR2 FNYEAQ. This CDR3 contains 19 residues. CDR3 amino acids: CASSLAVVAGGQRTDTQYF. The CDR3 nucleotides read TGTGCCAGCAGCTTAGCGGTGGTAGCGGGGGGGCAACGCACAGATACGCAGTATTTT.

The table lists this clonotype with many counts. The V and J genes are TRBV2 and TRBJ2-7, with 7 bases identical to TRBD2. This CDR3 contains 13 residues. The V gene's germline CDR1 is SNHLY and CDR2 FYNNEI. After removal of 9 bases from V and 0 bases from J, the junction contained 5 bases not matched to a gene. CDR3 nucleotides: TGTGCCAGGGCGGGGGAGACCTCCTACGAGCAGTACTTC. Protein: CARAGETSYEQYF.

This sequence joins TRBV7-2 and TRBJ1-1; TRBD1 matches at 10 bases. The CDR3 loop spans 17 amino acids. Germline-derived CDR1 and CDR2 are SGHTA and FQGNSA. V dropped 3 bases and J dropped 0; count of bases not matched to a gene: 7. In DNA, the CDR3 is TGTGCCAGCAGCTTCGGGACAGGGGCTGGGGTGAACACTGAAGCTTTCTTT. Translating it yields CASSFGTGAGVNTEAFF.

This clonotype was recorded a few times. This rearrangement joins TRBV6-5 to TRBJ2-3; 10 bases match TRBD2. Per germline, CDR1 MNHEY and CDR2 SVGAGI. With V trimmed by 2 bases and J by 6 bases, 8 bases remained unmatched. The CDR3 is 16 residues long. The CDR3 DNA sequence: TGTGCCAGCAGTTACGGGGGTAGCGGGGGGATTGATACGCAGTATTTT. Protein: CASSYGGSGGIDTQYF.

There are many counts of this clonotype. The junction and the germline gene differ at one end; a read error may be behind it. The chain combines TRBV12-3 or TRBV12-4 with TRBJ1-5; 8 nucleotides align to TRBD1. CDR3 length equals 14 residues. The CDR3 sequence is CASSLTGGNQPQHF. CDR3 nucleotides: TGCGCCAGCAGCTTGACAGGGGGCAATCAGCCCCAGCATTTT.

This clonotype has a handful of counts. The chain carries TRBV20-1 and TRBJ2-1; the D gene is possibly TRBD2 (6 bases). This CDR3 has 13 residues. With 3 bases removed from V and 7 bases from J, the gap between germline ends came to 13 bases. Germline V gene lookup returns CDR1 DFQATT and CDR2 SNEGSKA (reference sequence). CDR3 in DNA: TGCAGTGCTAGCGGCGGGATAACTAATGAGCAGTTCTTC. Its protein product is CSASGGITNEQFF.

The CDR3 nucleotides are TGTGCCAGCAGTCCGGAGTGCGAGCAGTACTTC. This sequence encodes CASSPECEQYF. This chain uses TRBV28 with TRBJ2-7; no clear D. The CDR3 covers 11 residues. Trimming removed 5 bases from V and 6 bases from J, with 8 bases in between. CDR1 MDHEN and CDR2 SYDVKM come from the germline V gene. Supplemented by reference TRBV28 and TRBJ2-7, the full variable domain reads DVKVTQSSRYLVKRTGEKVFLECVQDMDHENMFWYRQDPGLGLRLIYFSYDVKMKEKGDIPEGYSVSREKKERFSLILESASTNQTSMYLCASSPECEQYFGPGTRLTVT.

The J gene is TRBJ2-7, the V gene TRBV6-1; 14 bases are shared with TRBD2. The CDR3 is made up of 16 amino acids. After removal of 7 bases from V and 6 bases from J, the junction contained 11 bases not matched to a gene. The V gene's germline CDR1 is MNHNS and CDR2 SASEGT. This CDR3 is CASTGLAGGPLAEQYF. The DNA for the CDR3 is TGTGCCAGCACCGGACTAGCGGGGGGCCCTCTTGCCGAGCAGTACTTC.

This clonotype was found many times. The V and J genes are TRBV27 and TRBJ2-1, with D perhaps matching TRBD1 or TRBD2 (5 bases each). The CDR3 consists of 13 residues. From germline, CDR1 is MNHEY and CDR2 SMNVEV (reference sequence). The ends were cut back, 5 bases at V and 12 bases at J, with 17 bases in the middle. Written as DNA, the CDR3 is TGTGCCAGCAGTCCCCCAGGGTCCCGGGGGCAGTTCTTC. Amino acids: CASSPPGSRGQFF.

The chain uses TRBV19 and TRBJ1-2, with a possible D match to TRBD1 (6 bases). Per the germline V gene, CDR1 is LNHDA and CDR2 is SQIVND (reference sequence). The CDR3 has 13 amino acids. V lost 6 bases, J lost 6 bases, and 14 bases lay in between. This CDR3 is CASRRHRADGYTF. DNA for the CDR3: TGTGCCAGTAGAAGACACAGGGCCGATGGCTACACCTTC.

At least ten counts were recorded for this clonotype. The chain combines TRBV11-2 with TRBJ2-7; D not certain. The length of the CDR3 is 12 residues. V shed 5 bases and J shed 3 bases, with 8 bases lying between them. Germline CDR1 is SGHAT and CDR2 is FQNNGV. The CDR3 loop reads CASSQQSYEQYF. CDR3 bases: TGTGCCAGCAGCCAGCAAAGCTACGAGCAGTACTTC. The full variable domain, with the rest looked up from reference TRBV11-2 and TRBJ2-7, is EAGVAQSPRYKIIEKRQSVAFWCNPISGHATLYWYQQILGQGPKLLIQFQNNGVVDDSQLPKDRFSAERLKGVDSTLKIQPAKLEDSAVYLCASSQQSYEQYFGPGTRLTVT.

The chain couples TRBV6-1 to TRBJ2-7, with a tentative D call TRBD2 (6 bases). From germline, CDR1 is MNHNS and CDR2 SASEGT. The CDR3 consists of 14 residues. Trimming removed 8 bases at V and 1 base at J, with 15 bases between. The CDR3 is CASRVGTPSYEQYF. CDR3 nucleotide sequence: TGTGCCAGCCGGGTCGGGACTCCATCCTACGAGCAGTACTTC.

The rearrangement uses TRBV10-3 and TRBJ1-5, with D unresolved. With 3 bases removed from V and 4 bases from J, the gap between germline ends came to 7 bases. This CDR3 has 13 residues. Germline lookup yields CDR1 ENHRY and CDR2 SYGVKD. The CDR3 protein is CAISDRPNQPQHF. The CDR3 DNA reads TGTGCCATCAGTGACAGGCCAAATCAGCCCCAGCATTTT.

A few counts support this clonotype. The chain joins TRBV10-3 to TRBJ2-2; D might be TRBD1 or TRBD2, each matching 6 bases. The CDR3 length is 13 residues. The V gene lost 7 bases and the J gene lost 4 bases, with 10 bases spanning the gap. Germline CDR1 reads ENHRY; CDR2 reads SYGVKD. The CDR3 sequence is CAITGAGTGELFF. The CDR3 DNA is TGTGCCATCACGGGGGCAGGCACCGGGGAGCTGTTTTTT.

The V and J genes are TRBV6-2 or TRBV6-3 and TRBJ2-2; a possible D gene is TRBD2 (6 bases). V was pared by 7 bases and J by 0 bases, with 12 bases between. The CDR3 covers 15 residues. Germline V lookup: CDR1 MNHEY, CDR2 SVGEGT. The CDR3 DNA is TGTGCCAGCACCGTGGGACTGCCGAACACCGGGGAGCTGTTTTTT. Translated: CASTVGLPNTGELFF.

A note on this clonotype: A much larger clone differs by one base, so this may be a read error. This chain connects TRBV20-1 to TRBJ2-1; 9 bases match TRBD2. V trimming: 6 bases; J trimming: 2 bases; junction bases outside the gene matches: 11. The CDR3 totals 16 residues. Germline-derived CDR1 and CDR2 are DFQATT and SNEGSKA (reference sequence). The DNA of the CDR3 is TGCAGTGCCCGCCGACTAGCGGAGGGGCCCTACAATGAGCAGTTCTTC. Translated, it gives CSARRLAEGPYNEQFF.

The V and J genes are TRBV6-2 or TRBV6-3 and TRBJ2-2; the match to TRBD1 covers 10 bases. Germline V gene lookup returns CDR1 MNHEY and CDR2 SVGEGT. The CDR3 is 15 residues long. V lost 6 bases to trimming and J lost 5 bases; unmatched junction nucleotides: 6. The CDR3 DNA reads as TGTGCCAGCAGCAAGGACAGGGGGGGGACCGGGGAGCTGTTTTTT. As protein: CASSKDRGGTGELFF.

This clonotype was seen many times. The chain combines TRBV12-3 or TRBV12-4 with TRBJ2-3; TRBD2 is a possible D gene (6 bases). The CDR3 loop spans 17 amino acids. V was clipped by 6 bases and J by 0 bases, with 19 bases between them. The CDR3 protein is CASSRLGGRVSTDTQYF. CDR3 DNA sequence: TGTGCCAGCAGCCGACTGGGGGGTCGGGTAAGCACAGATACGCAGTATTTT.